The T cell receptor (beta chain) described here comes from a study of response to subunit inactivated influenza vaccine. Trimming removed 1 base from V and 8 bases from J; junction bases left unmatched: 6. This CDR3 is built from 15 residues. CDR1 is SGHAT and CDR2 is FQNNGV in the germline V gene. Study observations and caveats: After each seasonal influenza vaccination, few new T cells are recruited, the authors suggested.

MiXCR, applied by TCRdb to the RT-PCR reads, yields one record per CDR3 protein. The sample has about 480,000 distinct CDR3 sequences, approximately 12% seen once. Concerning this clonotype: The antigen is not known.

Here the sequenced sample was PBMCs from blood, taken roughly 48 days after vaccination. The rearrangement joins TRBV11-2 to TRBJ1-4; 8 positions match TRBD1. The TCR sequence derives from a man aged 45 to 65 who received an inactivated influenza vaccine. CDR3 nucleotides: TGTGCCAGCAGCTTAGCCCCCAGGGGGCCCGAAAAACTGTTTTTT. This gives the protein CASSLAPRGPEKLFF.